This T cell receptor (beta chain) was identified during a study of beta chain features in type 1 diabetes. Study information: Across all samples, roughly 99 million sorted cells were examined. Study-level points and caveats: PCR could preferentially amplify shorter templates, alike in patients and controls.

A sort by CD45RO/CCR7/CD25/CD127/CD95/CD27 yielded CD4+ naive, central memory, regulatory and stem cell-like memory cells. This clone was detected many times. Its antigen is currently unknown. At the DNA level, this CDR3 is encoded by other sequences in the same sample as well. cDNA synthesis used the whole RNA isolate, giving expressed TCRB sequences. There were 3 million to 4 million reads on average in the naive, central memory and regulatory T cell samples. Method: immunoSEQ multiplex PCR; TCRdb's copy keeps in-frame clones and lacks some. The sample lists 500,000 to 700,000 clones, around 15% occurring once. Per the germline V gene, CDR1 is MDHEN and CDR2 is SYDVKM. This CDR3 spans 11 amino acids. V was trimmed by 2 bases and J by 2 bases, leaving 0 bases between them.

The receptor was derived from a man between 18 and 35 years old in good health. This chain uses TRBV28 with TRBJ2-5, with unresolved D. The sequencing input was naive CD4+ T cells from blood. CDR3 loop: CASSLQETQYF. DNA for the CDR3: TGTGCCAGCAGTTTACAAGAGACCCAGTACTTC.